The clone carrying this T cell receptor (beta chain) appeared a few times. What it recognizes is unknown. TCRdb reprocessed the reads with MiXCR, giving one entry per CDR3 protein. The sample has approximately 750,000 distinct CDR3 sequences, 35% to 45% seen once; the top ten hold 2.5% to 3.5%. The data are from a study of T cell repertoires in cytomegalovirus infection. Study summary: Based on public TCR beta signatures, there were indications of CMV infection and of a matching HLA type.

General study points: Ex vivo responses were dominated by HLA-C-restricted CMV-specific TCR beta clonotypes. Of the TCR beta families, the public ones yielded a cumulative frequency that identified carriers of CMV plus the relevant HLA.

V lost 2 bases to trimming and J lost 4 bases, with 9 bases between them. This CDR3 contains 14 residues. Germline CDR1 SGHTA, CDR2 FQGNSA. Sequencing input: PBMCs. This clonotype was obtained from a human donor in good health (CMV status not recorded). Some clones in this sample may be carry-over from other donors' samples. V and J are TRBV7-2 and TRBJ2-4; no reliable D call. The CDR3 bases are TGTGCCAGCAGCTTAAGTGACGGGAAAAACATTCAGTACTTC. Residues: CASSLSDGKNIQYF.